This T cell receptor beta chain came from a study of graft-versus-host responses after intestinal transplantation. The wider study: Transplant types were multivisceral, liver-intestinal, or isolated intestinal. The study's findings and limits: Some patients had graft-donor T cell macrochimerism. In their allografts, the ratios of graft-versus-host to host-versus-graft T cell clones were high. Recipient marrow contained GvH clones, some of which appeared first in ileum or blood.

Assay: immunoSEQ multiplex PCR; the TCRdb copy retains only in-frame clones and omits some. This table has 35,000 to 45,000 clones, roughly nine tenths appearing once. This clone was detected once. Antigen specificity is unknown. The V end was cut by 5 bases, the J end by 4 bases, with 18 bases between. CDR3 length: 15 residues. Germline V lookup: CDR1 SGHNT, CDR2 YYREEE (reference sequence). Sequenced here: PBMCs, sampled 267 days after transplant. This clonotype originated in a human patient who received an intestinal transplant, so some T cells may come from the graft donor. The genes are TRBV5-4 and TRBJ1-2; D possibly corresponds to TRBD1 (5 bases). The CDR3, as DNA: TGTGCCAGCAGGGCCCGTATGGCAGGGACCTATGGCTACACCTTC. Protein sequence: CASRARMAGTYGYTF.